This T cell receptor (beta chain) was sequenced in a study of T cells in Graves' hyperthyroidism and ophthalmopathy. It was RNA transcripts that yielded the amplified TCR beta CDR3 regions. With the HTBI primer set, the TCR CDR3 went through a first round of RT-PCR. TCRdb redid the calling of the multiplex PCR reads with MiXCR, one entry per CDR3 protein. Among about 350,000 distinct CDR3 sequences listed, roughly 13% were seen once. This clonotype was recorded at least ten times. Out of roughly 9.1 ml of fresh peripheral blood came the PBMCs. CDR1 is MDHEN and CDR2 is SYDVKM in the germline V gene. This CDR3 is 13 amino acids long. V was clipped by 8 bases and J by 4 bases, with 15 bases between them.

This sequence was found in a woman aged 25-40 years with Graves' hyperthyroidism. The chain uses TRBV28 and TRBJ2-7, with D unclear. What was sequenced was blood. As DNA, the CDR3 is TGTGCCAGCGCCATTAGCCCGATTTACGAGCAGTACTTC. This codes for CASAISPIYEQYF.